Below, 32 T cell receptor beta chains from the same sample are listed, as sequenced in a study of cytomegalovirus exposure and HLA in healthy donors. Both 60 Vbeta primers and 13 Jbeta primers went into the PCR. The table came from immunoSEQ multiplex PCR; TCRdb's copy has only in-frame clones and leaves some out. This sample yields 89,000 or so clones, of which about four fifths are seen a single time; roughly 4.2% belongs to the top ten. Sequencing was performed on PBMCs. The receptors stem from a man between 60 and 75 years old in good health and CMV-seronegative.

V gene TRBV14 combines with J gene TRBJ1-6; D not resolved. V gave up 5 bases and J gave up 0 bases, with 11 bases separating them. CDR1 and CDR2 from the germline V gene are SGHDN and FVKESK. The CDR3 spans 16 residues. The CDR3 is CASSNGGNSYNSPLHF. The CDR3 DNA sequence: TGTGCCAGCAGCAACGGCGGGAACTCCTATAATTCACCCCTCCACTTT.

This clone has a handful of counts. The chain is built from TRBV2 and TRBJ2-5; D possibly corresponds to TRBD1 (6 bases). The CDR3 consists of 13 residues. V was trimmed by 8 bases and J by 5 bases, leaving 15 bases between them. Germline loops: CDR1 SNHLY, CDR2 FYNNEI. CDR3 residues: CASGNERGETQYF. The CDR3 nucleotides read TGTGCCAGCGGAAATGAGAGGGGGGAGACCCAGTACTTC. Together with reference TRBV2 and TRBJ2-5, the CDR3 gives the full variable domain: EPEVTQTPSHQVTQMGQEVILRCVPISNHLYFYWYRQILGQKVEFLVSFYNNEISEKSEIFDDQFSVERPDGSNFTLKIRSTKLEDSAMYFCASGNERGETQYFGPGTRLLVL.

The chain combines TRBV9 with TRBJ1-3; 10 bases align to TRBD1. This CDR3 has 16 residues. J lost 0 bases, V lost 4 bases, and 4 bases had no gene match. Germline-derived CDR1 and CDR2 are SGDLS and YYNGEE. The CDR3 DNA reads TGTGCCAGCAGCTGGGACAGGGGCTTCTCTGGAAACACCATATATTTT. Encoded protein: CASSWDRGFSGNTIYF.

The V call is TRBV6-6, the J call TRBJ1-1; 7 bases agree with TRBD1. From germline, CDR1 is MNHNY and CDR2 SVGAGI (reference sequence). The junction had 12 bases not matched to a gene; V was cut back by 6 bases and J by 2 bases. The CDR3 has 16 residues. The CDR3 coding sequence is TGTGCCAGCAGCTCAGACGCCTCAGGGGGAAACACTGAAGCTTTCTTT. Its translation: CASSSDASGGNTEAFF.

As DNA, the CDR3 is TGTGCCAGCAGCTTACAAGGGGGAAACACTGAAGCTTTCTTT. This translates into CASSLQGGNTEAFF. The V call is TRBV7-3, the J call TRBJ1-1; D perhaps matches TRBD1 (6 bases). CDR3 size: 14 residues. Trimming removed 2 bases at V and 2 bases at J, with 9 bases between. Germline CDR1 is SGHTA and CDR2 is FQGTGA.

The chain employs TRBV27 and TRBJ2-1, with TRBD2 matching 11 bases. The CDR3 sequence is 16 residues long. Germline CDR1 MNHEY, CDR2 SMNVEV (reference sequence). Unmatched junction bases numbered 8, after V lost 4 bases and J lost 6 bases. The CDR3 bases are TGTGCCAGCAGTTCCACCAGGACTAGCGGGCTCAATGAGCAGTTCTTC. This encodes CASSSTRTSGLNEQFF.

The rearrangement joins TRBV5-6 to TRBJ2-7; tentative D call: TRBD1 (6 bases). This CDR3 is 14 amino acids long. In germline, CDR1 is SGHDT, CDR2 YYEEEE. The V and J ends lost 0 bases and 7 bases respectively, with 14 bases between them. CDR3 DNA sequence: TGTGCCAGCAGCTTGGTTTTAGGACAGCGAGAGCAGTACTTC. Translation gives CASSLVLGQREQYF.

The V call is TRBV7-9, the J call TRBJ2-7; 11 nucleotides line up with TRBD1. Germline trimming cut 4 bases from V and 5 bases from J; bases unmatched to any gene: 4. Looked up from germline, CDR1 is SEHNR and CDR2 is FQNEAQ (reference sequence). The CDR3 has 14 amino acids. CDR3 sequence: CASSSPGQGDEQYF. CDR3 sequence (DNA): TGTGCCAGCAGCTCCCCGGGACAGGGGGACGAGCAGTACTTC.

This chain connects TRBV13 to TRBJ1-6; 8 bases match TRBD1. The CDR3 has 14 residues. Per germline, CDR1 PRHDT and CDR2 FYEKMQ (reference sequence). The V and J ends lost 4 bases and 9 bases, in that order; junction bases with no gene match: 5. This CDR3 is CASSSDRESSPLHF. In nucleotides, the CDR3 is TGTGCCAGCAGCTCGGACAGGGAGAGTTCACCCCTCCACTTT.

The gene calls are TRBV27 and TRBJ2-2; D possibly corresponds to TRBD1 (5 bases). The CDR3 has 15 residues. The V and J ends lost 2 bases and 2 bases respectively, with 9 bases between them. Germline V gene data show CDR1 as MNHEY and CDR2 as SMNVEV (reference sequence). This chain's CDR3 is CASSLQGFNTGELFF. DNA of the CDR3: TGTGCCAGCAGTTTACAGGGCTTTAACACCGGGGAGCTGTTTTTT.

Of note for this clone: The identical CDR3 is also encoded by other nucleotide sequences in the sample. This chain connects TRBV30 to TRBJ1-5, with D possibly TRBD1 on 5 matching bases. This CDR3 has 14 amino acids. Trimming left V 3 bases short and J 4 bases short, with 13 bases between. Looked up from germline, CDR1 is GTSNPN and CDR2 is SVGIG (reference sequence). CDR3 amino acids: CAWREGQSNQPQHF. CDR3 sequence (DNA): TGTGCCTGGAGGGAGGGGCAGAGTAATCAGCCCCAGCATTTT.

V is TRBV19 and J is TRBJ1-4; 7 positions agree with TRBD1. This CDR3 spans 14 amino acids. With 3 bases clipped from V and 7 bases from J, the junction kept 5 bases outside the gene matches. Germline-derived CDR1 and CDR2 are LNHDA and SQIVND (reference sequence). CDR3 bases: TGTGCCAGTAGTATCGGAGGGGGCCTTGAAAAACTGTTTTTT. It encodes CASSIGGGLEKLFF.

Details on this clone: Its ends do not fully match the called genes, so a read error is possible. J is TRBJ1-3 and V is TRBV7-9; 7 bases align to TRBD1. Germline CDR1 is SEHNR and CDR2 is FQNEAQ (reference sequence). This CDR3 has 15 residues. The CDR3, as DNA: TGTTCCAGCAGCGGGGACAGCAACTCTGGAAACACCATATATTTT. This codes for CSSSGDSNSGNTIYF. Drawing the rest from reference TRBV7-9 and TRBJ1-3, the complete variable domain is DTGVSQNPRHKITKRGQNVTFRCDPISEHNRLYWYRQTLGQGPEFLTYFQNEAQLEKSRLLSDRFSAERPKGSFSTLEIQRTEQGDSAMYLCSSSGDSNSGNTIYFGEGSWLTVV.

This chain connects TRBV11-2 to TRBJ2-1; TRBD2 matches at 9 bases. The CDR3 extends over 16 amino acids. CDR1 is SGHAT, CDR2 FQNNGV, per germline. After removal of 4 bases from V and 8 bases from J, the junction contained 12 bases not matched to a gene. The CDR3 spells CASSSWGRGGHDEQFF. The DNA for the CDR3 is TGTGCCAGCAGCTCCTGGGGGCGGGGGGGCCATGATGAGCAGTTCTTC.

Concerning this clone: A read error may account for a junction end that differs from germline. V and J are TRBV27 and TRBJ1-4; no reliable D call. The germline V gene encodes CDR1 MNHEY and CDR2 SMNVEV (reference sequence). This CDR3 comprises 16 residues. The CDR3 nucleotides read TGTGCCAGCCGTTTCGGAGCGGCCGCAACTAATGAAAAACTGTTTTTT. This gives the protein CASRFGAAATNEKLFF.

This chain links TRBV6-5 with TRBJ2-4; TRBD2 is a possible D gene (6 bases). The CDR3 extends over 15 amino acids. The ends were cut back, 8 bases at V and 0 bases at J, with 14 bases in the middle. CDR1 is MNHEY, CDR2 SVGAGI, per germline. For the CDR3, the DNA is TGTGCCAGCGACCCGGGACTCATAGCCAAAAACATTCAGTACTTC. This encodes CASDPGLIAKNIQYF.

The CDR3 loop is CASSIDQGEAFF. CDR3 DNA: TGTGCCAGTAGTATAGATCAGGGGGAAGCTTTCTTT. The chain recombines TRBV19 with TRBJ1-1; TRBD1 is a possible D gene (6 bases). The CDR3 has 12 residues. V lost 0 bases to trimming and J lost 8 bases, with 7 bases between them. The germline V gene has CDR1 LNHDA and CDR2 SQIVND (reference sequence).

This clone was seen only a few times. CDR3 DNA sequence: TGTGCCAGCCAACCCGGGACAGGGGTTTTTGAGCAGTTCTTC. Protein: CASQPGTGVFEQFF. The V and J genes are TRBV2 and TRBJ2-1; 10 positions agree with TRBD1. Unmatched junction bases numbered 10, after V lost 8 bases and J lost 9 bases. The CDR3 runs to 14 residues. From germline, CDR1 is SNHLY and CDR2 FYNNEI.

The chain uses TRBV4-1 and TRBJ2-2; maybe TRBD2 (6 bases). The CDR3 loop spans 16 amino acids. From germline, CDR1 is MGHRA and CDR2 YSYEKL. The V end was cut by 4 bases, the J end by 0 bases, with 12 bases between. CDR3 coding DNA: TGCGCCAGCAGCCCGCGGGGCGGAGCGAACACCGGGGAGCTGTTTTTT. Translated: CASSPRGGANTGELFF.

This clone was found once. The gene calls are TRBV28 and TRBJ1-2; a possible D gene is TRBD1 (6 bases). V dropped 5 bases and J dropped 4 bases, with 17 bases sitting between them. The CDR3 totals 15 residues. The germline V gene has CDR1 MDHEN and CDR2 SYDVKM. Here the CDR3 DNA reads TGTGCCAGCAGTCGCTTGAGGGGGAGTACCTATGGCTACACCTTC. This sequence encodes CASSRLRGSTYGYTF.

This clone appeared a few times. The V gene is TRBV5-1, the J gene TRBJ1-1; D possibly corresponds to TRBD1 (6 bases). In germline, CDR1 is SGHRS, CDR2 YFSETQ. Trimming pared 4 bases from V and 0 bases from J, leaving 13 bases between. This CDR3 is built from 15 residues. This chain's CDR3 is CASSPYRDMNTEAFF. The CDR3 DNA reads TGCGCCAGCAGCCCTTATCGGGACATGAACACTGAAGCTTTCTTT.

This rearrangement joins TRBV27 to TRBJ1-1; 7 nucleotides agree with TRBD1. V shed 6 bases, J shed 11 bases, and the junction held 12 bases outside the gene matches. In germline, CDR1 is MNHEY, CDR2 SMNVEV (reference sequence). CDR3 size: 13 residues. CDR3 protein: CASSIRQGGTAFF. The CDR3 DNA reads TGTGCCAGCAGCATCCGACAGGGAGGTACGGCTTTCTTT.

The chain has TRBV9 and TRBJ1-2; 7 nucleotides match TRBD1. CDR1 and CDR2 (germline): SGDLS, YYNGEE. J was trimmed by 5 bases and V by 0 bases; bases with no gene match: 7. This CDR3 region has 15 residues. This CDR3 is CASSVADRASYGYTF. The CDR3 DNA reads TGTGCCAGCAGCGTAGCAGACAGGGCGTCTTATGGCTACACCTTC. Supplemented by reference TRBV9 and TRBJ1-2, the full variable domain reads DSGVTQTPKHLITATGQRVTLRCSPRSGDLSVYWYQQSLDQGLQFLIQYYNGEERAKGNILERFSAQQFPDLHSELNLSSLELGDSALYFCASSVADRASYGYTFGSGTRLTVV.

The rearrangement joins TRBV9 to TRBJ2-3; no clear D. The ends were cut back, 0 bases at V and 9 bases at J, with 17 bases in the middle. The length of the CDR3 is 15 residues. CDR1 and CDR2 from the germline V gene are SGDLS and YYNGEE. The CDR3 here is CASSVATGAPRTQYF. Here the CDR3 DNA reads TGTGCCAGCAGCGTAGCTACCGGTGCGCCTAGAACGCAGTATTTT.

The chain joins TRBV5-6 to TRBJ1-5; 7 bases are shared with TRBD1. CDR1 is SGHDT, CDR2 YYEEEE, per germline. This CDR3 region has 13 residues. J was trimmed by 4 bases and V by 7 bases; bases with no gene match: 5. This CDR3 is CASGQTGNQPQHF. In nucleotides, the CDR3 is TGTGCCAGCGGACAGACAGGGAATCAGCCCCAGCATTTT.

The chain joins TRBV18 to TRBJ2-7, with TRBD2 matching over 9 bases. The CDR3 sequence is 14 residues long. J gave up 7 bases and V 3 bases, and 7 bases lay outside the gene matches. CDR1 and CDR2 (germline): KGHSH, LQKENI. The CDR3 sequence is CASSPPVSGGEQYF. The CDR3 region has the DNA TGTGCCAGCTCACCGCCAGTTAGCGGGGGAGAGCAGTACTTC.

This clone was found once. The CDR3 region has the DNA TGTGCCAGCAGTGGGGTTAGCGGCCCGGGGGATACGCAGTATTTT. This codes for CASSGVSGPGDTQYF. This rearrangement joins TRBV2 to TRBJ2-3; tentatively, D is TRBD2 (6 bases). The V gene lost 4 bases and the J gene lost 6 bases, with 17 bases spanning the gap. Per germline, CDR1 SNHLY and CDR2 FYNNEI. CDR3 length: 15 residues.

A remark on this clone: A read error may account for a junction end that differs from germline. The same CDR3 is also encoded by other DNA sequences in this sample. The chain links TRBV15 to TRBJ1-1, with TRBD1 as a possible D gene (6 bases). This CDR3 region has 16 residues. Germline CDR1 is LNHNV and CDR2 is YYDKDF (reference sequence). The CDR3 DNA is TGTGCCACCAGCAGAGATCTCCTGACATGGGACACTGAAGCCTTCTTT. Translating gives CATSRDLLTWDTEAFF. Complete variable domain (other parts from reference TRBV15 and TRBJ1-1): DAMVIQNPRYQVTQFGKPVTLSCSQTLNHNVMYWYQQKSSQAPKLLFHYYDKDFNNEADTPDNFQSRRPNTSFCFLDIRSPGLGDTAMYLCATSRDLLTWDTEAFFGQGTRLTVV.

The chain links TRBV19 to TRBJ2-5; 9 nucleotides align to TRBD2. The V gene's germline CDR1 is LNHDA and CDR2 SQIVND (reference sequence). The CDR3 spans 15 residues. Trimming took 5 bases from V and 2 from J; bases not matched to a gene: 6. The CDR3 sequence is CASSPQRGAQETQYF. The CDR3 DNA is TGTGCCAGTAGTCCCCAGCGGGGGGCTCAAGAGACCCAGTACTTC.

The chain links TRBV28 to TRBJ1-3; no clear D. CDR3 length: 15 residues. With 2 bases removed from V and 0 bases from J, the gap between germline ends came to 8 bases. Germline V gene sequence: CDR1 MDHEN, CDR2 SYDVKM. Here the CDR3 reads CASSLPSSSGNTIYF. CDR3 in DNA: TGTGCCAGCAGTTTACCTTCCAGCTCTGGAAACACCATATATTTT.

The CDR3 here is CASSSSRDRTGELFF. CDR3 DNA sequence: TGTGCCAGCAGCTCGTCCCGGGACAGGACCGGGGAGCTGTTTTTT. This chain connects TRBV7-3 to TRBJ2-2; 8 nucleotides match TRBD1. The junction had 6 bases not matched to a gene; V was cut back by 4 bases and J by 5 bases. Germline CDR1 reads SGHTA; CDR2 reads FQGTGA. The CDR3 sequence is 15 residues long.

Worth noting for this clone: A read error may account for a junction end that differs from germline. The chain joins TRBV6-6 to TRBJ2-3; TRBD2 might be the D (6 bases). The CDR3 is made up of 16 amino acids. Germline CDR1 is MNHNY and CDR2 is SVGAGI (reference sequence). The CDR3, as DNA: TGTGCCAGCAGTGACTCGTTCGAGGGGACTCCAGATACGCAGTATTTT. Amino acids: CASSDSFEGTPDTQYF.